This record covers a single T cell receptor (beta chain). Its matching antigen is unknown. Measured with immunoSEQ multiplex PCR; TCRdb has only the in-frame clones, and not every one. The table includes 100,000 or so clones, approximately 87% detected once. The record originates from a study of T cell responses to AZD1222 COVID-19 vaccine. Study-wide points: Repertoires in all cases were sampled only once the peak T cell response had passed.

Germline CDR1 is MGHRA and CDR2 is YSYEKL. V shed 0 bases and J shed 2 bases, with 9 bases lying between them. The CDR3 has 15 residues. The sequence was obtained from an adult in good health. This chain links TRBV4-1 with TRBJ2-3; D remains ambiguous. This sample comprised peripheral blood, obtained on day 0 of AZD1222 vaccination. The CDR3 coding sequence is TGCGCCAGCAGCCAAGAAAGAGCGACCACAGATACGCAGTATTTT. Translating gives CASSQERATTDTQYF.